This passage covers 14 T cell receptor beta chains from one sample sequenced in a study of control samples from healthy donors and cancer patients. Profiled with immunoSEQ multiplex PCR; TCRdb holds only in-frame clones, not every one. The sample has about 84,000 clones; 91% are singletons. Sequencing was performed on blood. These receptors originate from a man between 50 and 59 years old in good health.

The rearrangement uses TRBV4-1 and TRBJ2-7; D perhaps matches TRBD2 (5 bases). Looked up from germline, CDR1 is MGHRA and CDR2 is YSYEKL. The V and J ends lost 4 bases and 3 bases respectively, with 10 bases between them. CDR3 size: 13 residues. CDR3 sequence reads: CASSPGIDYEQYF. CDR3 nucleotide sequence: TGCGCCAGCAGCCCCGGGATTGACTACGAGCAGTACTTC.

The gene calls are TRBV7-9 and TRBJ1-5; no clear D. Trimming took 7 bases from V and 6 from J, leaving 16 bases between them. Germline lookup yields CDR1 SEHNR and CDR2 FQNEAQ (reference sequence). The CDR3 contains 14 residues. In DNA form, the CDR3 reads TGTGCCAGCACCCCGATTAGGGCTGGTCAGCCCCAGCATTTT. Residues: CASTPIRAGQPQHF. The whole variable domain, remainder taken from reference TRBV7-9 and TRBJ1-5, is DTGVSQNPRHKITKRGQNVTFRCDPISEHNRLYWYRQTLGQGPEFLTYFQNEAQLEKSRLLSDRFSAERPKGSFSTLEIQRTEQGDSAMYLCASTPIRAGQPQHFGDGTRLSIL.

The genes are TRBV5-1 and TRBJ1-1; TRBD1 might be the D (5 bases). There are 14 residues in the CDR3. Trimming removed 0 bases from V and 4 bases from J, with 10 bases in between. Germline V gives CDR1 SGHRS, CDR2 YFSETQ. The CDR3 region has the DNA TGCGCCAGCAGCTTGGAAGGGGCTGGCACTGAAGCTTTCTTT. Amino acids: CASSLEGAGTEAFF.

This clone came up once. The gene calls are TRBV30 and TRBJ1-2; 8 bases agree with TRBD1. The trim removed 1 base at V and 5 bases at J, leaving 6 bases unmatched. In germline, CDR1 is GTSNPN, CDR2 SVGIG (reference sequence). This CDR3 is 14 amino acids long. CDR3 protein: CAWSAGQGNYGYTF. CDR3 DNA: TGTGCCTGGAGTGCCGGACAGGGAAATTATGGCTACACCTTC.

The CDR3 DNA is TGTGCCAGTAGAAGCCCTGGGGCAACTAATGAAAAACTGTTTTTT. Translating it yields CASRSPGATNEKLFF. This sequence joins TRBV19 and TRBJ1-4; D is uncertain. The germline V gene has CDR1 LNHDA and CDR2 SQIVND (reference sequence). The CDR3 has 15 amino acids. Trimming shortened V by 6 bases and J by 0 bases, and 11 bases separated the two germline ends.

V is TRBV3-1 (or the pseudogene TRBV3-2) and J is TRBJ1-1; D perhaps matches TRBD1 (5 bases). Trimming removed 4 bases at V and 4 bases at J, with 13 bases between. This CDR3 region has 14 residues. Looked up from germline, CDR1 is LGHDT and CDR2 is YNNKEL (reference sequence). The CDR3 sequence: CASSPRRVGTEAFF. CDR3 nucleotide sequence: TGTGCCAGCAGCCCCCGCAGGGTTGGCACTGAAGCTTTCTTT.

The chain joins TRBV5-6 to TRBJ1-1, with D possibly matching TRBD1 (6 bases). The CDR3 totals 14 residues. The germline V gene has CDR1 SGHDT and CDR2 YYEEEE. Trimming took 3 bases from V and 7 from J, leaving 16 bases between them. Here the CDR3 DNA reads TGTGCCAGCAGCTACGAGACAGGATATAGTGAAGCTTTCTTT. It encodes CASSYETGYSEAFF.

The chain employs TRBV5-4 and TRBJ1-1, with 7 positions matching TRBD1. There are 14 residues in the CDR3. The V and J ends lost 4 bases and 7 bases, in that order; junction bases with no gene match: 10. CDR1 is SGHNT, CDR2 YYREEE, per germline (reference sequence). CDR3 residues: CASSDSGTEDEAFF. The CDR3 nucleotides are TGTGCCAGCAGCGATTCCGGGACAGAGGATGAAGCTTTCTTT. Drawing the rest from reference TRBV5-4 and TRBJ1-1, the complete variable domain is ETGVTQSPTHLIKTRGQQVTLRCSSQSGHNTVSWYQQALGQGPQFIFQYYREEENGRGNFPPRFSGLQFPNYSSELNVNALELDDSALYLCASSDSGTEDEAFFGQGTRLTVV.

The chain combines TRBV7-7 with TRBJ1-1; 8 positions agree with TRBD1. This CDR3 contains 13 residues. With V trimmed by 5 bases and J by 3 bases, 2 bases remained unmatched. Germline-derived CDR1 and CDR2 are SSHAT and FNYEAQ (reference sequence). The CDR3 DNA sequence: TGTGCCAGCAGCCTGGACAGGGACACTGAAGCTTTCTTT. It yields the protein CASSLDRDTEAFF.

In its sample, this clone was seen once. The chain joins TRBV3-1 (or the pseudogene TRBV3-2) to TRBJ1-5; D gene unclear. Trimming cost V 0 bases and J 0 bases, with 9 bases left between them. Germline lookup yields CDR1 LGHDT and CDR2 YNNKEL (reference sequence). The CDR3 contains 16 residues. The CDR3 here is CASSQEKTISNQPQHF. CDR3 in DNA: TGTGCCAGCAGCCAAGAAAAAACCATTAGCAATCAGCCCCAGCATTTT.

V and J are TRBV18 and TRBJ1-2; 7 bases agree with TRBD1. The V segment lost 2 bases and the J segment 5 bases; nucleotides outside the gene matches: 5. The germline CDR1 and CDR2 sequences are KGHSH and LQKENI. This CDR3 has 14 amino acids. The CDR3 here is CASSPTRQGYGYTF. In nucleotides, the CDR3 is TGTGCCAGCTCACCAACGCGACAGGGTTATGGCTACACCTTC. The whole variable domain, filled in from reference TRBV18 and TRBJ1-2, reads NAGVMQNPRHLVRRRGQEARLRCSPMKGHSHVYWYRQLPEEGLKFMVYLQKENIIDESGMPKERFSAEFPKEGPSILRIQQVVRGDSAAYFCASSPTRQGYGYTFGSGTRLTVV.

This clone was observed a handful of times. The chain links TRBV5-6 to TRBJ1-2; weak D call: TRBD1 (6 bases). The CDR3 length is 14 residues. In germline, CDR1 is SGHDT, CDR2 YYEEEE. Trimming removed 4 bases at V and 7 bases at J, with 17 bases between. CDR3 DNA sequence: TGTGCCAGCAGCCCACAGGGCCCTCTTGGTGGCTACACCTTC. Protein sequence: CASSPQGPLGGYTF.

This clone was counted a few times. The chain has TRBV7-2 and TRBJ1-5; TRBD1 matches 8 bases. The CDR3 loop spans 13 amino acids. Germline V gene sequence: CDR1 SGHTA, CDR2 FQGNSA. V was pared by 6 bases and J by 8 bases, with 6 bases of the junction left unmatched. The CDR3 DNA follows: TGTGCCAGCAGTAAGGACAGGGTGGAGCCCCAGCATTTT. The encoded protein is CASSKDRVEPQHF.

V and J are TRBV27 and TRBJ2-2; D unresolved. Deletions cut 2 bases from V and 1 base from J, with 11 bases between. This CDR3 comprises 16 residues. Germline V lookup: CDR1 MNHEY, CDR2 SMNVEV (reference sequence). The CDR3 DNA follows: TGTGCCAGCAGTTTAAACTCACGCGGGAACACCGGGGAGCTGTTTTTT. Its protein product is CASSLNSRGNTGELFF.